The clone carrying this T cell receptor (beta chain) was seen ten or more times. What it binds is unknown. The data originate from a study of Graves' ophthalmopathy and Graves' hyperthyroidism. Study-level points and caveats: The authors also found most expanded thyroid clonotypes above 0.001 frequency in blood.

Germline values: CDR1 KGHDR, CDR2 SFDVKD. The CDR3 runs to 14 residues. V lost 3 bases to trimming and J lost 4 bases, with 8 bases between them. Amplifying from RNA transcripts, the study obtained TCR beta CDR3 regions. First-round RT-PCR used HTBI primers; second-round multiplex PCR followed. Each CDR3 protein is one row after TCRdb ran MiXCR on the multiplex PCR reads. The sample records about 220,000 distinct CDR3 sequences, 20% to 25% being singletons. Diagnosis used clinical symptoms, serum thyroxine, TRAb, thyroid ultrasound and orbital computed tomography. The clonotype comes from a woman between 45 and 65 years old with Graves' ophthalmopathy. V is TRBV24-1 and J is TRBJ2-2; D uncertain. The sample consisted of peripheral blood. CDR3 DNA: TGTGCCACCAGTGATGCCCAGTCCACCGGGGAGCTGTTTTTT. This translates into CATSDAQSTGELFF.